These T cell receptor beta chains were read from a single sample in a study of blood T cell repertoires in COVID-19. Generated by immunoSEQ multiplex PCR, the TCRdb table keeps only in-frame clones and is missing some. The table has approximately 200,000 clones, around 85% seen once; the top ten hold approximately 5%. Sequencing input: peripheral blood. These receptors were collected from a human donor in a cohort sampled during active COVID-19. The CDR3 runs from the conserved cysteine through the conserved F or W. D genes are given only for firm matches. Size is omitted from some rows. Given values are once, few, many or a class for expanded clones.

J gene	D gene	clone size	V gene	CDR3 length	CDR3 protein	CDR3 DNA
TRBJ1-6	-	-	TRBV28	14	CASIPGYGNSPLHF	TGTGCCAGCATTCCAGGGTATGGGAATTCACCCCTCCACTTT
TRBJ1-1	-	-	TRBV5-8	13	CASSRGGGAEAFF	TGTGCCAGCAGTCGGGGCGGGGGAGCTGAAGCTTTCTTT
TRBJ1-4	-	-	TRBV5-4	14	CASSLAAGNEKLFF	TGTGCCAGCAGCTTGGCGGCAGGGAATGAAAAACTGTTTTTT
TRBJ2-4	TRBD2	-	TRBV7-2	17	CASSPGGAGTLKNIQYF	TGTGCCAGCAGCCCCGGGGGAGCGGGAACCCTCAAAAACATTCAGTACTTC
TRBJ1-4	TRBD1	once	TRBV5-5	14	CASSPGGPNEKLFF	TGTGCCAGCAGCCCAGGGGGTCCTAATGAAAAACTGTTTTTT
TRBJ1-4	-	-	TRBV19	17	CASSIYWGRQEEEKLFF	TGTGCCAGTAGTATCTATTGGGGTCGGCAGGAGGAAGAAAAACTGTTTTTT
TRBJ2-7	TRBD1	once	TRBV11-2	15	CASSPSRGLPYEQYF	TGTGCCAGCAGCCCCAGCAGGGGGCTACCCTACGAGCAGTACTTC
TRBJ2-5	-	many	TRBV7-2	16	CASSPLMGARGETQYF	TGTGCCAGCAGCCCCCTGATGGGGGCCAGGGGAGAGACCCAGTACTTC
TRBJ2-1	-	-	TRBV27	14	CASSTTDSYNEQFF	TGTGCCAGCAGTACGACAGACTCCTACAATGAGCAGTTCTTC
TRBJ1-2	TRBD1	-	TRBV4-1	17	CASSQAVEVRGRRGYTF	TGCGCCAGCAGCCAAGCAGTCGAAGTAAGGGGGCGTAGAGGCTACACCTTC
TRBJ1-3	-	once	TRBV20-1	15	CSASVAGESGNTIYF	TGCAGTGCTAGTGTGGCAGGGGAGTCTGGAAACACCATATATTTT
TRBJ2-2	-	-	TRBV27	17	CASSLLPPRVYTGELFF	TGTGCCAGCAGTTTACTACCACCCCGGGTGTACACCGGGGAGCTGTTTTTT
TRBJ2-7	-	-	TRBV5-1	11	CASRSGYEQYF	TGCGCCAGCAGATCCGGCTACGAGCAGTACTTC
TRBJ2-7	TRBD2	-	TRBV6-2/TRBV6-3	15	CASSQLAGLLWEQYF	TGTGCCAGCAGTCAGCTAGCGGGACTCCTCTGGGAGCAGTACTTC
TRBJ2-7	TRBD2	-	TRBV27	15	CASSLSSGSFYEQYF	TGTGCCAGCAGTTTGTCTAGCGGGAGTTTCTACGAGCAGTACTTC
TRBJ2-1	TRBD2	-	TRBV7-9	16	CASSYRLAGGRNEQFF	TGTGCCAGCAGCTACCGACTAGCGGGAGGGCGCAATGAGCAGTTCTTC
TRBJ1-2	-	once	TRBV20-1	10	CSPGNYGYTF	TGCAGTCCGGGGAACTATGGCTACACCTTC
TRBJ1-1	-	-	TRBV4-1	14	CASSREDGGPEAFF	TGCGCCAGCAGCCGCGAGGACGGGGGTCCTGAAGCTTTCTTT
TRBJ2-7	-	few	TRBV20-1	11	CSARDLYEQYF	TGCAGTGCTAGAGACCTCTACGAGCAGTACTTC
TRBJ2-7	TRBD2	-	TRBV6-5	14	CASRELGLVYEQYF	TGTGCCAGCAGGGAGCTGGGACTAGTATACGAGCAGTACTTC
TRBJ2-7	TRBD1	few	TRBV7-9	14	CASSPGQGPYEQYF	TGTGCCAGCAGCCCGGGACAGGGTCCCTACGAGCAGTACTTC
TRBJ2-2	-	few	TRBV6-2/TRBV6-3	17	CASSYIMEGQDTGELFF	TGTGCCAGCAGTTACATCATGGAGGGCCAGGACACCGGGGAGCTGTTTTTT
TRBJ2-1	TRBD2	-	TRBV23-1	16	CASSHRGDYVNNEQFF	TGCGCCAGCAGTCATCGGGGGGACTACGTAAACAATGAGCAGTTCTTC
TRBJ2-2	-	-	TRBV3-1/TRBV3-2	14	CASSQGSGSGELFF	TGTGCCAGCAGCCAAGGAAGCGGCTCCGGGGAGCTGTTTTTT
TRBJ2-2	-	-	TRBV9	15	CASSFGTPNTGELFF	TGTGCCAGCAGCTTCGGGACACCGAACACCGGGGAGCTGTTTTTT
TRBJ1-4	-	few	TRBV25-1	15	CASSEYRQYNEKLFF	TGTGCCAGCAGTGAATACCGACAGTACAATGAAAAACTGTTTTTT
TRBJ1-2	TRBD1	-	TRBV28	13	CASTPGQGYGYTF	TGTGCCAGCACCCCAGGACAGGGCTATGGCTACACCTTC
TRBJ2-5	-	-	TRBV18	13	CASSPLSQETQYF	TGTGCCAGCTCACCACTAAGTCAGGAGACCCAGTACTTC
TRBJ1-2	-	-	TRBV27	15	CASSRDGQRHYGYTF	TGTGCCAGCAGTCGGGACGGACAGAGGCACTATGGCTACACCTTC
TRBJ1-2	TRBD1	-	TRBV20-1	12	CSASTGGNGYTF	TGCAGTGCTAGTACAGGGGGGAATGGCTACACCTTC
TRBJ2-7	TRBD2	-	TRBV6-5	14	CASSNSGRRYEQYF	TGTGCCAGCAGTAATAGCGGGAGAAGGTACGAGCAGTACTTC
TRBJ1-5	-	-	TRBV7-2	13	CASSSDRDQPQHF	TGTGCCAGCAGCAGCGACAGAGATCAGCCCCAGCATTTT
TRBJ2-7	TRBD2	few	TRBV6-2/TRBV6-3	15	CASSWGLAGAYEQYF	TGTGCCAGCAGTTGGGGACTAGCGGGAGCCTACGAGCAGTACTTC
TRBJ1-5	-	-	TRBV3-1/TRBV3-2	16	CASSPRPPGNGQPQHF	TGTGCCAGCAGTCCAAGACCCCCCGGGAACGGTCAGCCCCAGCATTTT
TRBJ1-2	TRBD1	-	TRBV5-6	15	CASSSPGTDNYGYTF	TGTGCCAGCAGCTCCCCCGGGACAGATAACTATGGCTACACCTTC
TRBJ2-1	-	-	TRBV3-1/TRBV3-2	16	CASSPSERARGNEQFF	TGTGCCAGCAGCCCTAGTGAGCGGGCCCGGGGGAATGAGCAGTTCTTC
TRBJ1-1	-	-	TRBV18	14	CASSTSVVNTEAFF	TGTGCCAGCTCAACCTCAGTGGTGAACACTGAAGCTTTCTTT
TRBJ2-1	-	-	TRBV15	15	CATSRDRGSYNEQFF	TGTGCCACCAGCAGAGACAGGGGATCCTACAATGAGCAGTTCTTC
TRBJ1-1	-	once	TRBV5-1	14	CASSPGSGGTEAFF	TGCGCCAGCAGCCCCGGGAGTGGAGGCACTGAAGCTTTCTTT